These 22 T cell receptor beta chains were all obtained from the same sample, sequenced in a study of CD8+ T cells in alopecia areata. Once RNA had been extracted, it was reverse transcribed into cDNA to act as the sequencing template. Method: immunoSEQ multiplex PCR; TCRdb's copy keeps in-frame clones and lacks some. The sample includes about 250,000 clones, around three fifths of them seen just once. The treatment was: oral pan-JAK inhibitor, 5-10 mg twice daily. Source: CD4+ T cells sorted from blood, taken around week 53, from a patient treated with tofacitinib. These receptors all stem from a human donor with alopecia areata.

This clone came up a few times. J is TRBJ2-5 and V is TRBV12-5; D is perhaps TRBD1 (5 bases). The CDR3 has 11 residues. Germline-derived CDR1 and CDR2 are LGHNT and FRNRAP. The ends were cut back, 0 bases at V and 9 bases at J, with 5 bases in the middle. The CDR3 DNA sequence: TGTGCTAGTGGTTTGGTACAGGCCCAGTACTTC. This codes for CASGLVQAQYF.

The V and J genes are TRBV7-2 and TRBJ1-5, with D possibly matching TRBD1 (6 bases). The V gene lost 1 base and the J gene lost 3 bases, with 10 bases spanning the gap. This CDR3 has 15 residues. Germline CDR1 reads SGHTA; CDR2 reads FQGNSA. The CDR3 protein is CASSLGGPINQPQHF. CDR3 nucleotides: TGTGCCAGCAGCTTAGGGGGGCCGATCAATCAGCCCCAGCATTTT.

This chain links TRBV6-1 with TRBJ1-5, with D unclear. The CDR3 extends over 13 amino acids. Germline CDR1 and CDR2: MNHNS and SASEGT. The germline V and J ends were trimmed by 8 bases and 2 bases, with 10 bases remaining between them. CDR3: CASLEDGNQPQHF. CDR3 bases: TGTGCCAGCCTTGAGGACGGCAATCAGCCCCAGCATTTT.

V and J are TRBV5-1 and TRBJ1-6; 9 bases are shared with TRBD1. The CDR3 has 15 residues. The V gene end was trimmed by 4 bases and the J gene end by 6 bases; junction bases not matched to a gene: 5. Germline CDR1 reads SGHRS; CDR2 reads YFSETQ. The DNA for the CDR3 is TGCGCCAGCAGCCGGGACAGGGACGGTAATTCACCCCTCCACTTT. Translation: CASSRDRDGNSPLHF.

The chain employs TRBV7-9 and TRBJ1-5; D unclear. Germline V CDR1 and CDR2: SEHNR, FQNEAQ (reference sequence). Trimming removed 5 bases at V and 3 bases at J, with 17 bases between. The CDR3 contains 16 residues. CDR3 protein: CASSPIFRQDNQPQHF. The CDR3 nucleotides read TGTGCCAGCAGCCCCATCTTCCGGCAGGACAATCAGCCCCAGCATTTT.

This sequence joins TRBV30 and TRBJ1-2; the D is unclear. Germline V gene sequence: CDR1 GTSNPN, CDR2 SVGIG (reference sequence). The CDR3 covers 11 residues. V lost 0 bases, J lost 4 bases, and 3 bases lay in between. CDR3 loop: CAWSVSYGYTF. The CDR3 DNA sequence: TGTGCCTGGAGTGTCAGCTATGGCTACACCTTC.

The chain has TRBV4-2 and TRBJ2-7, with 8 bases aligning to TRBD1. V dropped 6 bases and J dropped 4; count of bases not matched to a gene: 5. The CDR3 length is 13 residues. Germline V gene data show CDR1 as LGHNA and CDR2 as YNFKEQ. CDR3 DNA sequence: TGTGCCAGCAGTCGGGACAGGACTTACGAGCAGTACTTC. Translated: CASSRDRTYEQYF.

This chain uses TRBV29-1 with TRBJ2-3; D not resolved. V shed 6 bases and J shed 1 base, with 11 bases lying between them. Germline CDR1 SQVTM, CDR2 ANQGSEA. CDR3 length: 13 amino acids. The CDR3 nucleotides read TGCAGCGTGTTCCAGAGACGCACAGATACGCAGTATTTT. This codes for CSVFQRRTDTQYF.

This CDR3 is CASSRGTGGSTDTQYF. CDR3 in DNA: TGTGCCAGCAGCCGAGGGACAGGGGGTAGCACAGATACGCAGTATTTT. The rearrangement uses TRBV7-2 and TRBJ2-3; 11 positions agree with TRBD1. V shed 5 bases and J 0 bases; nucleotides not matched to a gene: 4. This CDR3 is 16 amino acids long. Per the germline V gene, CDR1 is SGHTA and CDR2 is FQGNSA.

This sequence joins TRBV5-1 and TRBJ2-5; 12 bases line up with TRBD2. Trimming removed 4 bases from V and 3 bases from J; junction bases left unmatched: 1. Germline lookup yields CDR1 SGHRS and CDR2 YFSETQ. The CDR3 covers 14 residues. The CDR3 loop is CASSRTSGEETQYF. The CDR3 region has the DNA TGCGCCAGCAGCCGGACTAGCGGGGAAGAGACCCAGTACTTC. Full variable domain (missing parts from reference TRBV5-1 and TRBJ2-5): KAGVTQTPRYLIKTRGQQVTLSCSPISGHRSVSWYQQTPGQGLQFLFEYFSETQRNKGNFPGRFSGRQFSNSRSEMNVSTLELGDSALYLCASSRTSGEETQYFGPGTRLLVL.

The J gene is TRBJ2-2, the V gene TRBV27; D ambiguous. This CDR3 comprises 15 residues. Trimming shortened V by 5 bases and J by 7 bases, and 17 bases separated the two germline ends. Per the germline V gene, CDR1 is MNHEY and CDR2 is SMNVEV (reference sequence). In DNA form, the CDR3 reads TGTGCCAGCAGTCCCGTTTATTTTCAGGTCGGGGAGCTGTTTTTT. Amino acid sequence: CASSPVYFQVGELFF.

This chain uses TRBV30 with TRBJ1-6; D is unresolved. The CDR3 covers 16 residues. The germline gives CDR1 GTSNPN, CDR2 SVGIG (reference sequence). The V end was cut by 2 bases, the J end by 2 bases, with 13 bases between. The CDR3 nucleotides are TGTGCCTGGAGTAAACGGGGAGAACCCTATAATTCACCCCTCCACTTT. It specifies CAWSKRGEPYNSPLHF. The complete variable domain, with remaining parts taken from reference TRBV30 and TRBJ1-6, reads SQTIHQWPATLVQPVGSPLSLECTVEGTSNPNLYWYRQAAGRGLQLLFYSVGIGQISSEVPQNLSASRPQDRQFILSSKKLLLSDSGFYLCAWSKRGEPYNSPLHFGNGTRLTVT.

The table lists this clone with a few counts. The V and J genes are TRBV7-3 and TRBJ1-1, with D unclear. V was shortened by 1 base and J by 4 bases, with 7 bases between the two germline ends. This CDR3 spans 13 amino acids. Germline lookup yields CDR1 SGHTA and CDR2 FQGTGA. CDR3 protein: CASSLRGGTEAFF. CDR3 nucleotides: TGTGCCAGCAGCTTAAGGGGTGGCACTGAAGCTTTCTTT.

The rearrangement joins TRBV4-2 to TRBJ2-1; 7 bases agree with TRBD1. Losses at the gene ends were 2 bases for V and 1 base for J; bases not matched to a gene: 5. The germline CDR1 and CDR2 sequences are LGHNA and YNFKEQ. This CDR3 spans 16 amino acids. CDR3 nucleotide sequence: TGTGCCAGCAGCCAACCAGACAGGGTTTCCTACAATGAGCAGTTCTTC. As protein: CASSQPDRVSYNEQFF.

The chain links TRBV4-1 to TRBJ2-2; no definite D call. Germline CDR1 MGHRA, CDR2 YSYEKL. The CDR3 runs to 15 residues. Trimming stripped 0 bases from V and 2 bases from J, with 7 bases between. The CDR3 DNA reads TGCGCCAGCAGCCAAGAGCGCACCAACACCGGGGAGCTGTTTTTT. Its protein product is CASSQERTNTGELFF.

The gene calls are TRBV13 and TRBJ1-2; D may be TRBD1 (6 bases). Per germline, CDR1 PRHDT and CDR2 FYEKMQ (reference sequence). The CDR3 extends over 13 amino acids. V lost 5 bases to trimming and J lost 5 bases, with 12 bases between them. CDR3 region: CASSGIQGYGYTF. CDR3 nucleotide sequence: TGTGCCAGCAGCGGAATCCAGGGGTATGGCTACACCTTC.

Of note for this clone: A junction boundary mismatches the germline segment, possibly from a read error. V and J are TRBV20-1 and TRBJ2-1, with 11 bases lining up with TRBD2. This CDR3 has 11 amino acids. Germline V gives CDR1 DFQATT, CDR2 SNEGSKA (reference sequence). The CDR3 nucleotides are TGCAGTGCTAGGACTAGCGGGGAGCAGCTCTTC. Translation: CSARTSGEQLF.

The chain couples TRBV20-1 to TRBJ2-3; weak D call: TRBD2 (6 bases). This CDR3 spans 11 amino acids. Germline CDR1 and CDR2: DFQATT and SNEGSKA (reference sequence). V lost 3 bases and J 11 bases, leaving 12 bases between the germline ends. CDR3 in amino acids: CSASRHGGQYF. DNA for the CDR3: TGCAGTGCTAGTCGCCACGGGGGGCAGTATTTT.

The chain is built from TRBV6-5 and TRBJ1-5; 10 nucleotides agree with TRBD1. Germline V lookup: CDR1 MNHEY, CDR2 SVGAGI. The length of the CDR3 is 14 residues. Losses at the gene ends were 2 bases for V and 5 bases for J; bases not matched to a gene: 0. In DNA, the CDR3 is TGTGCCAGCAGTTACGGGACAGGGGATCAGCCCCAGCATTTT. Protein product: CASSYGTGDQPQHF.

The CDR3 DNA follows: TGTGCCTGGAGTGTCGGGCTAGCGTCCGGGGAGCTGTTTTTT. It translates to CAWSVGLASGELFF. J is TRBJ2-2 and V is TRBV30, with D tentatively TRBD2 (6 bases). CDR1 and CDR2 (germline): GTSNPN, SVGIG (reference sequence). The V gene lost 0 bases and the J gene lost 6 bases, with 11 bases spanning the gap. This CDR3 region has 14 residues.

The sample holds a few counts of this clone. The gene calls are TRBV4-2 and TRBJ2-1, with D unresolved. With 0 bases removed from V and 6 bases from J, the gap between germline ends came to 6 bases. CDR3 size: 13 residues. CDR1 LGHNA and CDR2 YNFKEQ come from the germline V gene. CDR3 nucleotide sequence: TGTGCCAGCAGCCAAGATCGAACCAATGAGCAGTTCTTC. Translation gives CASSQDRTNEQFF.

There are a few counts of this clone. CDR3 protein: CASSQGDRRGGELFF. The CDR3 coding sequence is TGCGCCAGCAGCCAAGGCGACAGGAGGGGCGGGGAGCTGTTTTTT. V gene TRBV4-3 combines with J gene TRBJ2-2, with D tentatively TRBD1 or TRBD2 (6 bases each). This CDR3 is 15 amino acids long. Germline-derived CDR1 and CDR2 are LGHNA and YSLEER. Trimming pared 1 base from V and 7 bases from J, leaving 13 bases between.